This T cell receptor (beta chain) appears in the sequencing data of a study of siplizumab effects on memory and regulatory T cells. This clone was observed a single time. The target antigen is unknown. TCR templates numbering 90,000 to 100,000 were assayed per sample. The method was immunoSEQ multiplex PCR; TCRdb's version includes in-frame clones alone and lacks a portion of them. Of approximately 100,000 clones in the sample, about 90% were seen once. Germline V gene sequence: CDR1 SNHLY, CDR2 FYNNEI. CDR3 length: 16 amino acids. V was clipped by 6 bases and J by 0 bases, with 12 bases between them. Overall study findings and caveats: No naive or memory phenotype could be assigned to roughly 75-95% of proliferating clones.

The sample taken for sequencing was Tregs sorted from blood. The V gene is TRBV2, the J gene TRBJ2-6; D possibly matches TRBD1 or TRBD2 (5 bases each). The sequence was collected from a human donor in good health. In DNA form, the CDR3 reads TGTGCCAGCAGCCCGCCGGGGCCCTCTGGGGCCAACGTCCTGACTTTC. Its protein product is CASSPPGPSGANVLTF.